This TCR beta chain was observed in a study of metastatic and nonmetastatic thyroid tumors. The wider study: Blood and tumor or nodule tissue repertoires from malignant and benign thyroid patients were compared.

The CDR3 totals 14 residues. Germline V gives CDR1 MNHEY, CDR2 SVGEGT. J was trimmed by 2 bases and V by 5 bases; bases with no gene match: 4. In the study's own analysis: The study took CDR3 differences across clinicopathological groups and made a distant-metastasis classifier for papillary thyroid cancer from them. Using MiXCR, TCRdb re-called clones from the PCR reads. Clone size and V and J calls follow TCRdb, not the original study. The repertoire includes some 37,000 clones, roughly 45% of them detected once, and around a quarter sits in the top ten. All patients were treatment-naive before thyroid surgery. By frequency in the sample, this clone is medium-sized. Its antigen remains unknown. General study results and limits: In blood and tumor, TCR beta diversity was reportedly significantly higher in malignant thyroid tumors than in benign nodules.

This chain connects TRBV6-2 or TRBV6-3 to TRBJ2-7, with 9 bases lining up with TRBD2. The sequenced material came from tumor tissue. The origin of this receptor is a male donor with papillary thyroid cancer or a benign thyroid nodule (not recorded which). Some clones in this sample may be carry-over from other donors' samples. Written as DNA, the CDR3 is TGTGCCAGCAGTGTGACTAGCGGACCCTACGAGCAGTACTTC. This gives the protein CASSVTSGPYEQYF.